The 13 T cell receptor beta chains presented below share a single source sample, sequenced in a study of cytomegalovirus exposure and HLA in healthy donors. TCRdb keeps only in-frame clones here, not all; method: immunoSEQ multiplex PCR. The sample gives 110,000 to 150,000 clones, just over 90% of which show up once; about 0.75% is in the top ten. The sample was PBMCs. Receptors were obtained from a man younger than 30 in good health and CMV-seronegative.

The V call is TRBV5-4, the J call TRBJ1-4; a possible D gene is TRBD1 (6 bases). The CDR3 covers 14 residues. Trimming pared 0 bases from V and 6 bases from J, leaving 9 bases between. Germline CDR1 SGHNT, CDR2 YYREEE (reference sequence). CDR3: CASSLGQVDEKLFF. DNA for the CDR3: TGTGCCAGCAGCTTGGGACAGGTGGATGAAAAACTGTTTTTT.

The rearrangement links TRBV6-5 to TRBJ1-1, with TRBD1 as a possible D gene (6 bases). Germline loops: CDR1 MNHEY, CDR2 SVGAGI. The CDR3 covers 14 residues. Trimming left V 6 bases short and J 3 bases short, with 14 bases between. CDR3 in DNA: TGTGCCAGCAGCCGAACAGGGCGGGACACTGAAGCTTTCTTT. Amino acids: CASSRTGRDTEAFF.

A single count supports this clone. The rearrangement uses TRBV5-6 and TRBJ2-3, with 7 bases that match TRBD1. CDR1 and CDR2 from the germline V gene are SGHDT and YYEEEE. This CDR3 has 13 residues. Trimming cost V 3 bases and J 3 bases; bases outside gene matches: 1. The CDR3: CASSSTGTDTQYF. The CDR3 DNA reads as TGTGCCAGCAGCTCGACAGGGACAGATACGCAGTATTTT. The variable domain in full, completed from reference TRBV5-6 and TRBJ2-3, reads DAGVTQSPTHLIKTRGQQVTLRCSPKSGHDTVSWYQQALGQGPQFIFQYYEEEERQRGNFPDRFSGHQFPNYSSELNVNALLLGDSALYLCASSSTGTDTQYFGPGTRLTVL.

Notes on this clone: Within the sample, other DNA sequences also encode this same CDR3. The rearrangement uses TRBV5-6 and TRBJ2-5; 10 bases agree with TRBD2. The CDR3 covers 13 residues. CDR1 is SGHDT, CDR2 YYEEEE, per germline. J lost 4 bases, V lost 4 bases, and 1 base had no gene match. The CDR3 loop reads CASSLAGAETQYF. As DNA, the CDR3 is TGTGCCAGCAGCCTAGCGGGAGCAGAGACCCAGTACTTC.

The gene calls are TRBV11-3 and TRBJ2-2; TRBD2 is a possible D gene (5 bases). The V end was cut by 8 bases, the J end by 7 bases, with 14 bases between. Per germline, CDR1 SGHNT and CDR2 YENEEA. The CDR3 is 13 residues long. CDR3 in amino acids: CASHSSGGGELFF. CDR3 DNA sequence: TGTGCCAGCCATAGCAGCGGCGGCGGGGAGCTGTTTTTT. Variable domain in full (rest from reference TRBV11-3 and TRBJ2-2): EAGVVQSPRYKIIEKKQPVAFWCNPISGHNTLYWYLQNLGQGPELLIRYENEEAVDDSQLPKDRFSAERLKGVDSTLKIQPAELGDSAVYLCASHSSGGGELFFGEGSRLTVL.

The V call is TRBV5-8, the J call TRBJ1-5; D perhaps matches TRBD1 (6 bases). The CDR3 is made up of 13 amino acids. Germline V gives CDR1 SGHTS, CDR2 YDEGEE. V lost 1 base to trimming and J lost 7 bases, with 9 bases between them. The chain's CDR3 is CASSLQGSQPQHF. The CDR3 DNA reads TGTGCCAGCAGCTTGCAGGGGTCCCAGCCCCAGCATTTT.

The chain links TRBV6-6 to TRBJ2-2; possibly TRBD2 for D (6 bases). Trimming left V 5 bases short and J 2 bases short, with 15 bases between. The CDR3 has 16 amino acids. The germline V gene encodes CDR1 MNHNY and CDR2 SVGAGI (reference sequence). The CDR3 DNA sequence: TGTGCCAGCAGTAGGGAGGAGTTACACAACACCGGGGAGCTGTTTTTT. Protein sequence: CASSREELHNTGELFF.

V gene TRBV6-7 combines with J gene TRBJ2-7; a possible D gene is TRBD2 (6 bases). TRBV6-7 falls under the ORF class, with uncertain function. V lost 5 bases and J 1 base, leaving 15 bases between the germline ends. CDR3 length: 15 residues. Here the CDR3 reads CASSREAGRSYEQYF. DNA for the CDR3: TGTGCCAGCAGTCGAGAGGCGGGGCGATCCTACGAGCAGTACTTC.

The chain couples TRBV19 to TRBJ1-1; D uncertain. In germline, CDR1 is LNHDA, CDR2 SQIVND (reference sequence). The CDR3 has 12 amino acids. Deletions cut 3 bases from V and 1 base from J, with 3 bases between. The CDR3 sequence is CASSIKNTEAFF. CDR3 DNA sequence: TGTGCCAGTAGTATCAAGAACACTGAAGCTTTCTTT.

The rearrangement links TRBV2 to TRBJ2-5; TRBD1 is a possible D gene (5 bases). Deletions cut 7 bases from V and 7 bases from J, with 13 bases between. Germline CDR1 SNHLY, CDR2 FYNNEI. The CDR3 runs 12 residues. CDR3 sequence (DNA): TGTGCCAGCAAAGACAGTCTAGGGACCCAGTACTTC. Protein product: CASKDSLGTQYF.

The chain links TRBV25-1 to TRBJ2-1, with TRBD1 matching 8 bases. The CDR3 runs to 15 residues. Germline CDR1 reads MGHDK; CDR2 reads SYGVNS. Germline trimming cut 0 bases from V and 6 bases from J; bases unmatched to any gene: 4. The CDR3 DNA reads TGTGCCAGCAGTGAATACGAGACAGGGGTCAATGAGCAGTTCTTC. This gives the protein CASSEYETGVNEQFF.

The chain joins TRBV25-1 to TRBJ2-1; TRBD1 might be the D (6 bases). Germline values: CDR1 MGHDK, CDR2 SYGVNS. This CDR3 is 14 amino acids long. Trimming cost V 4 bases and J 8 bases, with 15 bases left between them. CDR3 coding DNA: TGTGCCAGCAGTGGAGGGGACATTGGTTATGAGCAGTTCTTC. Protein sequence: CASSGGDIGYEQFF.

The chain has TRBV5-1 and TRBJ2-5; 7 bases match TRBD1. CDR1 and CDR2 (germline): SGHRS, YFSETQ. The CDR3 runs 15 residues. V shed 7 bases, J shed 1 base, and the junction held 10 bases outside the gene matches. CDR3: CASGLTQGFQETQYF. CDR3 in DNA: TGCGCCAGCGGATTAACACAGGGGTTCCAAGAGACCCAGTACTTC.